The 18 T cell receptor beta chains below come from one sample, sequenced in a study of T cell responses to AZD1222 COVID-19 vaccine. Clones were read by immunoSEQ multiplex PCR, and TCRdb kept only the in-frame ones, dropping some. The sample has roughly 110,000 clones, more than 75% seen once. The input for sequencing was peripheral blood, taken on day 0 of AZD1222 vaccination. The origin of the receptors is an adult in good health.

The rearrangement uses TRBV28 and TRBJ1-2, with D uncertain. Germline V CDR1 and CDR2: MDHEN, SYDVKM. The CDR3 spans 12 residues. The germline V and J ends were trimmed by 2 bases and 6 bases, with 7 bases remaining between them. The CDR3, as DNA: TGTGCCAGCAGTTTAGCTATCGATGGCTACACCTTC. This translates into CASSLAIDGYTF.

The V call is TRBV7-8, the J call TRBJ2-7, with D possibly TRBD1 on 6 matching bases. Germline V gene sequence: CDR1 SGHVS, CDR2 FQNEAQ. Trimming shortened V by 3 bases and J by 2 bases, and 20 bases separated the two germline ends. The CDR3 has 17 amino acids. For the CDR3, the DNA is TGTGCCAGCAGCTTCACCGCGCGCCAGGGGTCTACCTACGAGCAGTACTTC. It is translated as CASSFTARQGSTYEQYF.

This clone was seen a handful of times. The chain couples TRBV7-2 to TRBJ2-3; TRBD2 aligns across 12 bases. The CDR3 consists of 15 residues. From germline, CDR1 is SGHTA and CDR2 FQGNSA. Trimming removed 3 bases from V and 4 bases from J; junction bases left unmatched: 2. DNA of the CDR3: TGTGCCAGCAGCTTCTCTAGCGGGAGGGCAGATACGCAGTATTTT. Protein sequence: CASSFSSGRADTQYF. The complete variable domain, with remaining parts taken from reference TRBV7-2 and TRBJ2-3, reads GAGVSQSPSNKVTEKGKDVELRCDPISGHTALYWYRQSLGQGLEFLIYFQGNSAPDKSGLPSDRFSAERTGGSVSTLTIQRTQQEDSAVYLCASSFSSGRADTQYFGPGTRLTVL.

The chain links TRBV4-3 to TRBJ2-3; TRBD2 matches 8 bases. After removal of 2 bases from V and 4 bases from J, the junction contained 11 bases not matched to a gene. Germline values: CDR1 LGHNA, CDR2 YSLEER. The CDR3 is 17 residues long. In DNA form, the CDR3 reads TGCGCCAGCAGCCAAACCCTCGGGGGGGGGCGGTCAGATACGCAGTATTTT. This codes for CASSQTLGGGRSDTQYF.

The chain is built from TRBV28 and TRBJ1-1; weak D call: TRBD1 (5 bases). V lost 4 bases and J 2 bases, leaving 14 bases between the germline ends. Germline assignment: CDR1 MDHEN and CDR2 SYDVKM. This CDR3 spans 15 amino acids. CDR3 loop: CASSSIRQINTEAFF. CDR3 in DNA: TGTGCCAGCAGTTCGATAAGACAGATCAACACTGAAGCTTTCTTT.

The chain employs TRBV28 and TRBJ2-4; 8 bases line up with TRBD2. Germline assignment: CDR1 MDHEN and CDR2 SYDVKM. The V gene end was trimmed by 4 bases and the J gene end by 3 bases; junction bases not matched to a gene: 8. The CDR3 sequence is 16 residues long. In DNA, the CDR3 is TGTGCCAGCAGTTCCCCCCCCGGGGGGGGCAAAAACATTCAGTACTTC. Encoded protein: CASSSPPGGGKNIQYF.

The rearrangement uses TRBV4-1 and TRBJ1-5; D is uncertain. The ends were cut back, 3 bases at V and 10 bases at J, with 13 bases in the middle. The CDR3 runs to 13 residues. The germline gives CDR1 MGHRA, CDR2 YSYEKL. The CDR3 coding sequence is TGCGCCAGCAGCCAGGCCGTCGTATCACCCCAGCATTTT. It yields the protein CASSQAVVSPQHF.

Here the CDR3 DNA reads TGTGCCAGCAGCTTGGCCGGTCTAGCGGGAGAGACCCAGTACTTC. This translates into CASSLAGLAGETQYF. The chain is built from TRBV5-4 and TRBJ2-5, with 8 nucleotides matching TRBD2. Germline trimming cut 0 bases from V and 4 bases from J; bases unmatched to any gene: 5. Germline assignment: CDR1 SGHNT and CDR2 YYREEE (reference sequence). The CDR3 runs to 15 residues. The entire variable domain, with the rest obtained from reference TRBV5-4 and TRBJ2-5, is as follows: ETGVTQSPTHLIKTRGQQVTLRCSSQSGHNTVSWYQQALGQGPQFIFQYYREEENGRGNFPPRFSGLQFPNYSSELNVNALELDDSALYLCASSLAGLAGETQYFGPGTRLLVL.

The chain recombines TRBV12-3 or TRBV12-4 with TRBJ2-7; unclear D gene. The CDR3 runs to 12 residues. V lost 5 bases and J 5 bases, leaving 10 bases between the germline ends. The CDR3, as DNA: TGTGCCAGCAGTCTTACCAAGGACGAGCAGTACTTC. It translates to CASSLTKDEQYF.

The chain combines TRBV14 with TRBJ1-1, with D hard to call. Between the trimmed V and J ends, which lost 1 base and 0 bases, there was a span of 3 bases. This CDR3 spans 13 amino acids. CDR1 and CDR2 from the germline V gene are SGHDN and FVKESK. The CDR3, as DNA: TGTGCCAGCAGCCAAGCCTTGAACACTGAAGCTTTCTTT. The encoded protein is CASSQALNTEAFF.

The V call is TRBV28, the J call TRBJ2-1; D call uncertain. V lost 4 bases and J lost 8, with 15 bases in between. The germline V gene has CDR1 MDHEN and CDR2 SYDVKM. This CDR3 contains 14 residues. CDR3 loop: CASSSLHQRDEQFF. Written as DNA, the CDR3 is TGTGCCAGCAGTTCCCTCCACCAGCGCGATGAGCAGTTCTTC.

The chain has TRBV4-2 and TRBJ1-6; 9 bases map to TRBD1. Per germline, CDR1 LGHNA and CDR2 YNFKEQ. The CDR3 sequence is 16 residues long. V shed 3 bases and J 6 bases; nucleotides not matched to a gene: 6. The CDR3 coding sequence is TGTGCCAGCAGCCAGCCTCCGGGACAGGGTAATTCACCCCTCCACTTT. This sequence encodes CASSQPPGQGNSPLHF.

The chain couples TRBV5-4 to TRBJ2-3; 8 positions agree with TRBD1. The V and J ends lost 4 bases and 3 bases, in that order; junction bases with no gene match: 10. The CDR3 has 16 amino acids. From germline, CDR1 is SGHNT and CDR2 YYREEE (reference sequence). The CDR3 coding sequence is TGTGCCAGCAGCCTGAGCGGACAGGGTTTGACAGATACGCAGTATTTT. Translated, it gives CASSLSGQGLTDTQYF. Full variable domain (missing parts from reference TRBV5-4 and TRBJ2-3): ETGVTQSPTHLIKTRGQQVTLRCSSQSGHNTVSWYQQALGQGPQFIFQYYREEENGRGNFPPRFSGLQFPNYSSELNVNALELDDSALYLCASSLSGQGLTDTQYFGPGTRLTVL.

V gene TRBV10-3 combines with J gene TRBJ2-5, with a tentative D call TRBD1 (6 bases). Germline CDR1 and CDR2: ENHRY and SYGVKD. The CDR3 covers 15 residues. The germline V and J ends were trimmed by 2 bases and 0 bases, with 10 bases remaining between them. The CDR3 reads CAISETWDNQETQYF. For the CDR3, the DNA is TGTGCCATCAGTGAGACCTGGGACAACCAAGAGACCCAGTACTTC.

The gene calls are TRBV7-9 and TRBJ1-2, with D unresolved. Trimming took 1 base from V and 2 from J, leaving 11 bases between them. Germline V CDR1 and CDR2: SEHNR, FQNEAQ (reference sequence). The CDR3 has 15 amino acids. The CDR3 DNA is TGTGCCAGCAGCTTAGTAACACCGAAGAACTATGGCTACACCTTC. Translated, it gives CASSLVTPKNYGYTF.

This CDR3 reads CATSRPSGTGLYNEQFF. The CDR3 DNA follows: TGTGCCACCAGCAGACCTTCGGGGACAGGGCTCTACAATGAGCAGTTCTTC. The chain combines TRBV15 with TRBJ2-1; TRBD1 agrees at 9 bases. The CDR3 sequence is 17 residues long. Unmatched junction bases numbered 8, after V lost 2 bases and J lost 3 bases. Germline V gene lookup returns CDR1 LNHNV and CDR2 YYDKDF (reference sequence).

This chain connects TRBV11-3 to TRBJ2-2; 13 bases agree with TRBD2. CDR3 size: 17 residues. J lost 7 bases, V lost 4 bases, and 9 bases had no gene match. Germline loops: CDR1 SGHNT, CDR2 YENEEA. The CDR3 sequence: CASSSWTSGSGSGELFF. The CDR3 DNA reads TGTGCCAGCAGCTCCTGGACTAGCGGGAGTGGTAGCGGGGAGCTGTTTTTT.

The chain uses TRBV7-2 and TRBJ2-3; TRBD2 matches 7 bases. The V and J ends lost 5 bases and 2 bases, in that order; junction bases with no gene match: 4. The CDR3 loop spans 14 amino acids. Germline V lookup: CDR1 SGHTA, CDR2 FQGNSA. The CDR3 is CASSPLAVTDTQYF. The DNA of the CDR3 is TGTGCCAGCAGCCCTCTAGCGGTCACAGATACGCAGTATTTT.